These 13 T cell receptor beta chains share one sample of origin, sequenced in a study of cytomegalovirus exposure and HLA in healthy donors. The primer mix had 60 Vbeta and 13 Jbeta primers. The table came from immunoSEQ multiplex PCR; TCRdb's copy has only in-frame clones and leaves some out. The repertoire includes some 170,000 clones, around 75% of them detected once, and less than 3.5% sits in the top ten. The sample was PBMCs. The receptors stem from a female donor in good health and CMV-seronegative.

Remarks on this clone: This clone may be a read error of a much larger clone one base away. The chain uses TRBV5-5 and TRBJ1-4; 7 bases line up with TRBD1. CDR3 length equals 14 residues. Trimming cost V 0 bases and J 5 bases; bases outside gene matches: 1. Germline lookup yields CDR1 SGHKS and CDR2 YYEKEE (reference sequence). The CDR3 DNA reads TGTGCCAGCAGCTTGGTACAGGGGAATGAAAAACTGTTTTTT. It yields the protein CASSLVQGNEKLFF.

This clone has just one count. Here the CDR3 reads CAWRDSYNEQFF. The CDR3 nucleotides are TGTGCCTGGAGAGACAGTTACAATGAGCAGTTCTTC. The chain recombines TRBV30 with TRBJ2-1; tentative D call: TRBD1 (5 bases). The V and J ends lost 3 bases and 4 bases respectively, with 7 bases between them. This CDR3 is 12 amino acids long. Looked up from germline, CDR1 is GTSNPN and CDR2 is SVGIG (reference sequence).

The chain couples TRBV2 to TRBJ2-2; 7 nucleotides line up with TRBD1. The trim removed 7 bases at V and 3 bases at J, leaving 11 bases unmatched. Germline V gene data show CDR1 as SNHLY and CDR2 as FYNNEI. This CDR3 contains 16 residues. DNA of the CDR3: TGTGCCAGCAAAGGCCCCGACAGGGCCCACACCGGGGAGCTGTTTTTT. Its translation is CASKGPDRAHTGELFF.

This clone appeared once. This chain connects TRBV6-6 to TRBJ1-2, with 7 bases identical to TRBD1. Unmatched junction bases numbered 8, after V lost 7 bases and J lost 12 bases. Germline V lookup: CDR1 MNHNY, CDR2 SVGAGI (reference sequence). CDR3 length equals 11 residues. The chain's CDR3 is CASTANRGHTF. In nucleotides, the CDR3 is TGTGCCAGCACCGCGAACAGGGGACACACCTTC.

The chain links TRBV7-9 to TRBJ1-5; D is unclear. Looked up from germline, CDR1 is SEHNR and CDR2 is FQNEAQ (reference sequence). There are 12 residues in the CDR3. V lost 3 bases and J 6 bases, leaving 6 bases between the germline ends. Here the CDR3 reads CASSFEGQPQHF. DNA for the CDR3: TGTGCCAGCAGCTTTGAGGGTCAGCCCCAGCATTTT.

In its sample, this clone was seen once. V usage is TRBV5-4 and J usage is TRBJ2-1; TRBD2 matches 8 bases. J gave up 4 bases and V 3 bases, and 9 bases lay outside the gene matches. Germline assignment: CDR1 SGHNT and CDR2 YYREEE (reference sequence). The CDR3 is 16 amino acids. The CDR3 DNA is TGTGCCAGCAGCTCGCTTGGCGGGGGGCCTTACAATGAGCAGTTCTTC. Translating gives CASSSLGGGPYNEQFF.

This clone was detected once. The V gene is TRBV6-1, the J gene TRBJ2-5; 7 positions agree with TRBD1. Gene TRBJ2-7 matches the end of the DNA better, so the J call may be wrong. There are 15 residues in the CDR3. The germline V gene encodes CDR1 MNHNS and CDR2 SASEGT. DNA for the CDR3: TGTGCCAGCAGTGAAGGGACAGGACTCTCCTACGAGCAGTACTTC. Translation gives CASSEGTGLSYEQYF.

The CDR3 protein is CASSQDLGQGYEQYF. CDR3 sequence (DNA): TGCGCCAGCAGCCAAGATTTGGGACAGGGCTACGAGCAGTACTTC. The chain carries TRBV4-3 and TRBJ2-5, with 9 bases aligning to TRBD1. The assigned J gene may be wrong: the sequence end matches TRBJ2-7 better. CDR1 LGHNA and CDR2 YSLEER come from the germline V gene. The CDR3 extends over 15 amino acids.

This chain connects TRBV11-3 to TRBJ2-5; 11 nucleotides match TRBD1. Germline lookup yields CDR1 SGHNT and CDR2 YENEEA. This CDR3 comprises 16 residues. The trim removed 4 bases at V and 3 bases at J, leaving 7 bases unmatched. CDR3: CASSSPGQGAKETQYF. Here the CDR3 DNA reads TGTGCCAGCAGCTCCCCCGGACAGGGGGCGAAAGAGACCCAGTACTTC.

This chain uses TRBV18 with TRBJ2-1, with TRBD1 matching over 10 bases. This CDR3 contains 16 residues. The V gene's germline CDR1 is KGHSH and CDR2 LQKENI. The trim removed 6 bases at V and 3 bases at J, leaving 8 bases unmatched. CDR3 in amino acids: CASSRRQGADYNEQFF. The CDR3 DNA sequence: TGTGCCAGCTCCCGTCGACAGGGGGCGGACTACAATGAGCAGTTCTTC.

A few counts support this clone. Here the CDR3 DNA reads TGTGCCAGCAGTTTGAGCTGGGAGACCCAGTACTTC. This encodes CASSLSWETQYF. This sequence joins TRBV28 and TRBJ2-5; D not resolved. The CDR3 extends over 12 amino acids. Trimming took off 3 bases at V and 5 bases at J, with 7 bases between the two ends. Germline V gene lookup returns CDR1 MDHEN and CDR2 SYDVKM. Full variable domain (missing parts from reference TRBV28 and TRBJ2-5): DVKVTQSSRYLVKRTGEKVFLECVQDMDHENMFWYRQDPGLGLRLIYFSYDVKMKEKGDIPEGYSVSREKKERFSLILESASTNQTSMYLCASSLSWETQYFGPGTRLLVL.

This clone was counted only a few times. V usage is TRBV5-5 and J usage is TRBJ2-2; 11 nucleotides agree with TRBD2. CDR1 is SGHKS, CDR2 YYEKEE, per germline (reference sequence). CDR3 length equals 15 residues. With 4 bases clipped from V and 5 bases from J, the junction kept 4 bases outside the gene matches. This CDR3 reads CASSVAGGPTGELFF. In DNA form, the CDR3 reads TGTGCCAGCAGCGTAGCGGGAGGGCCAACCGGGGAGCTGTTTTTT.

This clone has just one count. The chain couples TRBV4-2 to TRBJ2-3; 12 nucleotides match TRBD2. The CDR3 runs 18 residues. Losses at the gene ends were 0 bases for V and 2 bases for J; bases not matched to a gene: 6. Germline V gene data show CDR1 as LGHNA and CDR2 as YNFKEQ. CDR3 protein: CASSQETSGGLITDTQYF. The CDR3 nucleotides are TGTGCCAGCAGCCAAGAGACTAGCGGGGGCCTCATCACAGATACGCAGTATTTT.